The 12 T cell receptor beta chains presented below share a single source sample, sequenced in a study of response to subunit inactivated influenza vaccine. TCRdb analysed the RT-PCR reads with MiXCR anew, one entry per CDR3 protein. The table records about 540,000 distinct CDR3 sequences, approximately 20% of them present only once. The sample was also reused in another study, on T cells expressing NK-cell markers. As reported in that work: Beta-chain TCR cDNA was generated via 5'RACE template switching with UMIs.

Sample: CD4+ T cells sorted from PBMCs, taken roughly 12 days after vaccination. These receptors were taken from a man between 45 and 60 years old who received an inactivated influenza vaccine.

Only a few counts were recorded for this clonotype. The chain employs TRBV10-2 and TRBJ2-1, with D possibly TRBD2 on 6 matching bases. Deletions cut 3 bases from V and 6 bases from J, with 18 bases between. The CDR3 loop spans 16 amino acids. The germline gives CDR1 WSHSY, CDR2 SAAADI. CDR3 residues: CASSDFGPRGGNEQFF. The CDR3 DNA sequence: TGCGCCAGCAGTGATTTCGGGCCAAGGGGAGGCAATGAGCAGTTCTTC.

A few counts support this clonotype. The chain employs TRBV5-5 and TRBJ2-2; no firm D call. V was trimmed by 3 bases and J by 5 bases, leaving 11 bases between them. CDR3 size: 14 residues. Germline loops: CDR1 SGHKS, CDR2 YYEKEE (reference sequence). The chain's CDR3 is CASSWQTGTGELFF. In DNA, the CDR3 is TGTGCCAGCAGCTGGCAGACGGGTACCGGGGAGCTGTTTTTT.

This clonotype was seen a few times. The chain couples TRBV4-2 to TRBJ1-4; D not resolved. CDR3 size: 14 residues. Germline CDR1 reads LGHNA; CDR2 reads YNFKEQ. The germline V and J ends were trimmed by 7 bases and 8 bases, with 17 bases remaining between them. Written as DNA, the CDR3 is TGTGCCAGCACCCCGACCGACGGGAGGGAAAAACTGTTTTTT. Translation: CASTPTDGREKLFF.

This clonotype was recorded at least ten times. The junction does not match germline at one end; this may be a read error. The chain joins TRBV5-1 to TRBJ2-2, with a tentative D call TRBD1 (6 bases). The CDR3 extends over 14 amino acids. Germline loops: CDR1 SGHRS, CDR2 YFSETQ. The CDR3 DNA is TGTGCCAGCAGCCCGGGACAGAACACCGGGGAGCTGTTTTTT. It specifies CASSPGQNTGELFF.

This chain connects TRBV12-3 or TRBV12-4 to TRBJ1-3; 10 bases match TRBD1. V shed 6 bases, J shed 3 bases, and the junction held 5 bases outside the gene matches. The CDR3 contains 15 residues. The CDR3 coding sequence is TGTGCCAGCAGGGAGACAGGGGGCATTGGAAACACCATATATTTT. Its translation is CASRETGGIGNTIYF.

The rearrangement joins TRBV20-1 to TRBJ2-1; D is possibly TRBD1 (5 bases). The CDR3 spans 14 residues. V was trimmed by 7 bases and J by 5 bases, leaving 18 bases between them. The germline CDR1 and CDR2 sequences are DFQATT and SNEGSKA (reference sequence). The CDR3 spells CSEGRRATHNEQFF. In nucleotides, the CDR3 is TGCAGTGAGGGTCGCAGGGCTACCCACAATGAGCAGTTCTTC.

This clonotype was recorded a few times. J is TRBJ2-3 and V is TRBV6-2 or TRBV6-3; D gene ambiguous. The CDR3 is made up of 13 amino acids. The V end lost 1 base, the J end lost 5 bases, and 7 bases lay between the germline ends. Germline loops: CDR1 MNHEY, CDR2 SVGEGT. The CDR3 here is CASSYLDGDTQYF. DNA of the CDR3: TGTGCCAGCAGTTACTTGGACGGAGATACGCAGTATTTT.

In nucleotides, the CDR3 is TGTGCCAGCAGTTTACCCGGGACTAGCGCCTACAATGAGCAGTTCTTC. This translates into CASSLPGTSAYNEQFF. This chain connects TRBV28 to TRBJ2-1, with TRBD2 matching over 10 bases. From germline, CDR1 is MDHEN and CDR2 SYDVKM. V lost 2 bases and J lost 2; bases outside the gene matches: 3. This CDR3 has 16 amino acids.

The chain employs TRBV3-1 and TRBJ1-5; D gene unclear. CDR1 and CDR2 from the germline V gene are LGHDT and YNNKEL (reference sequence). This CDR3 comprises 13 residues. Between the trimmed V and J ends, which lost 4 bases and 5 bases, there was a span of 9 bases. The chain's CDR3 is CASSRSRDQPQHF. CDR3 nucleotide sequence: TGTGCCAGCAGCCGATCCAGAGATCAGCCCCAGCATTTT.

This clonotype was seen a few times. The chain employs TRBV7-8 and TRBJ2-3; no reliable D call. The CDR3 extends over 13 amino acids. V gave up 5 bases and J gave up 5 bases, with 11 bases separating them. CDR1 is SGHVS, CDR2 FQNEAQ, per germline. CDR3 sequence (DNA): TGTGCCAGCAGCCCCCAGTTAAGAGATACGCAGTATTTT. It encodes CASSPQLRDTQYF. The entire variable domain, with the rest obtained from reference TRBV7-8 and TRBJ2-3, is as follows: GAGVSQSPRYKVAKRGQDVALRCDPISGHVSLFWYQQALGQGPEFLTYFQNEAQLDKSGLPSDRFFAERPEGSVSTLKIQRTQQEDSAVYLCASSPQLRDTQYFGPGTRLTVL.

This rearrangement joins TRBV4-1 to TRBJ2-1, with D possibly being TRBD2 (6 bases). This CDR3 is built from 14 residues. Germline V gives CDR1 MGHRA, CDR2 YSYEKL. Trimming stripped 3 bases from V and 7 bases from J, with 13 bases between. CDR3 DNA: TGCGCCAGCAGCCACCTCCTTGGGACTAATGAGCAGTTCTTC. It yields the protein CASSHLLGTNEQFF.

The gene calls are TRBV5-1 and TRBJ2-2, with unresolved D. The V end lost 4 bases, the J end lost 1 base, and 14 bases lay between the germline ends. The CDR3 totals 16 residues. Germline V gene lookup returns CDR1 SGHRS and CDR2 YFSETQ. The CDR3 is CASSPYTHGNTGELFF. In DNA, the CDR3 is TGCGCCAGCAGCCCATATACTCACGGGAACACCGGGGAGCTGTTTTTT.